The TCR beta chain under discussion was sequenced for a study of cytomegalovirus exposure and HLA in healthy donors listed by TCRdb under 2017. Study-wide context: In an earlier analysis of 550 to 750 of the donors, approximately 300 Gb of sequence data and some 100 million unique TCR beta sequences from some 170 million T cells were reported. An early release that covered roughly 600 HLA-typed donors contained about 300 gigabases of sequencing data and around 85 million unique TCR sequences. Of the 350 to 400 genotyped donors, about 80% fell in the genetic ancestry cluster associated with self-reported Caucasian donors. The study aimed to test whether cataloging public T cell receptors could reveal signatures of past pathogen exposure. The study profiled the T cell repertoires of 666 subjects by immunosequencing and related them to cytomegalovirus serostatus. Along with the approximately 700-subject first cohort, a separate validation cohort of over a hundred different subjects was used. To predict cytomegalovirus infection status, the study combined high-throughput TCR immunosequencing, statistical association of individual TCRs with disease status, and machine learning. To study patterns of TCR occurrence, a later analysis re-analyzed previously published TCR beta repertoires from hundreds of donors and added high-resolution HLA genotyping. The later analysis used no new phenotypic data to find candidate immune exposures, relying instead on TCR beta sequences and their occurrence across donors. To decide whether each TCR beta V gene segment behaved as functional or pseudogenic, an earlier analysis of 587 of the donors relied on high-throughput TCR beta sequencing. Donor age, sex, ethnicity and CMV serostatus were compiled together with the repertoire data. A later genetic analysis took genome-wide SNP genotypes for about 55% of the 666 donors and used that subset as a discovery cohort. Every discovery cohort repertoire had been produced on one sequencing platform. Class I and class II HLA loci were covered by the typing at four-digit resolution. Typing coverage differed by locus: A, B, C, DRB1 and DQB1 were typed in about 629-630 donors, DQA1 in 522, DPA1 in around 600, and DPB1 in 400 to 490. Roughly 5 DR-DQ haplotypes were handled as single units for association and clustering because linkage in the cohort was strong. Across around 400 genotyped donors of the cohort, an average of about 220,000 unique TCR beta nucleotide sequences per donor were sequenced, and roughly a sixth of those sequences were non-productive. Summary of the overall study and its limitations: Correlated functional status among segregating V segments might be attributable to linkage disequilibrium, but an unknown experimental factor could not be ruled out. In both the original and validation cohorts, the classifier was reported to diagnose cytomegalovirus status with high specificity and sensitivity. In a later analysis, several top co-occurrence clusters were reported to appear linked to parvovirus B19, influenza, CMV and Epstein-Barr virus. An earlier analysis of approximately 590 of the donors showed that most TCR beta V segments appeared in productive rearrangements either about 87% or about 30% of the time, which broadly matched IMGT annotations. In a later analysis, the rate of TCR association differed among HLA loci, with DRB1 alleles having the most associated TCRs and HLA-C alleles having the fewest. At a false discovery rate of 0.05, a later analysis linked 16,000 or so TCR beta sequences to specific HLA alleles. Because some donors lacked HLA typing at each locus, the association tests relied only on the typed subset. According to a later genetic analysis, donors in an Asian-associated ancestry cluster had fewer N-insertions in productive TCRs than the approximately 610-donor mean. Presence/absence analyses assumed roughly uniform sequencing depth across donors, an assumption that may not hold. In vitro tests confirmed that three of the cytomegalovirus-associated TCR beta chains recognize cytomegalovirus antigens. Some IMGT-functional V segments, including TRBV6-2 and TRBV6-3, could not be told apart with the 87-base-pair reads, so those segments were excluded. A later genetic analysis associated a missense DCLRE1C variant with V-gene and J-gene trimming of TCR beta chains, and an independent cohort replicated the association. A later analysis found that HLA-associated TCR beta chains were more clonally expanded and had lower generation probabilities than equally common non-associated chains. Immune exposure information for the cohort was limited to CMV serostatus. In a later analysis, most CMV-associated TCR beta chains were found to appear HLA-restricted, with HLA associations seemingly driven largely by CMV exposure. A further reported finding was that TCR beta sequences accurately predicted the HLA-A and HLA-B alleles for most subjects in the first cohort. About 17 rarely observed V segments, including chromosome 9 orphons, were excluded from the earlier analysis of some 590 of the donors because counts were too low. Only TCR beta chains were sequenced in this cohort, and the absence of alpha or paired-chain data limited detectable features. The authors suggested that the approach could potentially be generalized to other disease states and immunological phenotypes. Strong co-occurrence of HLA alleles, especially DR and DQ, made assigning TCR associations to individual alleles difficult. A total of 150 or so TCR beta chains were listed by the study as associated with cytomegalovirus. Most TCR sequences were seen in very few donors, while some public TCRs were found in many individuals. A cluster of highly shared sequence variants was judged likely to be a technical artifact of the sequencing pipeline.

Sequences SGHTA (CDR1) and FQGNSA (CDR2) are obtained from the germline V gene. V is pruned by 4 bases and J by 4 bases, leaving 7 bases of the junction without a gene match. Including the terminal cysteine and phenylalanine, the CDR3 comprises 15 residues. Here the CDR3 DNA is all that survives: 45 bases in frame from base 1. This clone came up once. Its specific antigen is unknown. No quality values exist for individual bases; no much larger clone is one base distant. The protocol used for the library was the immunoSEQ multiplex PCR assay. For the multiplex PCR, a mixture combining 60 forward primers for TCR Vbeta segments and 13 reverse primers for TCR Jbeta segments was used. Amplification of the CDR3 region of rearranged TCR beta genes was performed with a multiplex PCR assay on genomic DNA. Amplified TCR beta libraries were sequenced as 87-base-pair reads on the Illumina HiSeq System. In the paper's pipeline: A later analysis counted tens of millions of unique TCR beta chains across the 700 or so repertoires, and some 12 million of these chains were shared by at least two donors. Raw reads were error-corrected and collapsed into unique sequences with a nearest-neighbor algorithm that merged closely related sequences to remove PCR and sequencing errors. CDR3 sequences were aligned to IMGT reference sequences to assign V, D and J gene segments. For a sequence to be retained, at least a six-nucleotide match to both a V gene segment and a J gene segment was required. Rearrangements were classified as productive when the CDR3 lacked stop codons and remained in frame with V and J, and all other rearrangements were classified as non-productive. CDR3 was defined according to IMGT convention as the region running from the second conserved V-encoded cysteine to the conserved J-encoded phenylalanine. The earlier analysis of approximately 590 of the donors excluded any sequence lacking an unambiguous match to a single V gene segment. In an earlier analysis of almost 600 of the donors, a V segment was called functional when productive rearrangements were above 56.7%, and segregating when the standard deviation between donors exceeded 5%. A statistical classification framework was built for diagnosing cytomegalovirus status from the catalog of TCR beta chain sequences. In a later analysis, V and J genes were assigned by comparing TCR nucleotide sequences against IMGT/GENE-DB human TR gene sequences. A later analysis assigned CDR3 sequences and most-parsimonious VDJ recombination scenarios with the TCRdist pipeline. A later analysis defined each TCR beta chain by its CDR3 amino acid sequence plus V-gene family, and excluded reads lacking a unique V-gene family. As a way to deal with suspected cross-contamination and a sequencing artifact, a later analysis dropped approximately 570 nucleotide sequences that were highly shared and had low generation probability. In a later analysis, a clonal expansion index for each public chain was calculated from normalized within-repertoire ranks of inferred template counts. In a later analysis, generation probabilities were computed using a VDJ recombination model fitted to out-of-frame rearrangements, and the results were checked against IGoR. A later analysis scored TCR-TCR, TCR-HLA and TCR-CMV co-occurrence with hypergeometric tests, applying a repertoire-size bias correction to TCR pairs. To estimate false discovery rates, a later analysis permuted the HLA or CMV assignments 20 times. In a later analysis, co-occurring TCRs were grouped using DBSCAN, with TCRdist sequence similarity added in when clustering inside HLA-allele-positive subsets. Co-occurrence clustering excluded repertoires with fewer than 30,000 or more than 120,000 public chains, plus five with anomalous nucleotide sharing. TCRdb's version of the immuneACCESS table is confined to in-frame rearrangements and falls short of the full clone set. An unresolved V gene accounts for under half of the shortfall where checked; the remainder is of unknown origin. D and trimming come from the DNA, and the V and J calls and clone size come from that table. The sample table contains almost 90,000 clones; only one count was recorded for around 84% of them. The biggest ten clones account for 7% to 8.5% of the sample.

The cohort comprised fewer than 750 healthy bone marrow donors. All cohort members were sampled while nominally healthy, although unrecorded immune exposures were likely present. The donor tested CMV seropositive and was one of the 289 seropositive cohort members. Every donor gave a peripheral blood sample, and the peripheral blood mononuclear cells from that sample were used for TCR beta sequencing. Genomic DNA was extracted from the blood cell samples with the Qiagen DNeasy Blood Extraction Kit. This TCR came from a man aged 40-49 years in good health and CMV-seropositive. This chain is built from TRBV7-2 and TRBJ2-7; 10 of the junction bases match TRBD2. The sample taken for sequencing was PBMCs. CDR3 sequence: CASSSRTSGGYEQYF. The nucleotide sequence is TGTGCCAGCAGCTCCAGGACTAGCGGAGGATACGAGCAGTACTTC.